Shown below are 27 T cell receptor beta chains from a single sample sequenced in a study of blood T cell repertoires in COVID-19 (dated by TCRdb to between 2020 and 2021). Library preparation was by the immunoSEQ multiplex PCR assay. Held by TCRdb, this immuneACCESS table contains in-frame sequences only and omits some clones. Under half of the omission traces to an unresolved V gene where checked; the cause of the rest is unknown. The sample data list about 50,000 clones, and about 83% of these were observed just once. 2% to 2.5% of the sample lies in the top ten. The sample taken for sequencing was peripheral blood. The receptors were sampled from a woman aged 55-69 years with acute or convalescent COVID-19.

V and J are TRBV5-1 and TRBJ1-2; 8 nucleotides match TRBD1. The CDR3 contains 13 residues. Trimming cost V 4 bases and J 5 bases; bases outside gene matches: 4. The germline V gene encodes CDR1 SGHRS and CDR2 YFSETQ. The CDR3 protein is CASSARTGYGYTF. CDR3 bases: TGCGCCAGCAGCGCCCGGACAGGGTATGGCTACACCTTC.

This clone has more than one count but fewer than ten. The rearrangement joins TRBV7-8 to TRBJ1-6; possibly TRBD1 for D (6 bases). The CDR3 loop spans 13 amino acids. CDR1 is SGHVS, CDR2 FQNEAQ, per germline. Trimming left V 4 bases short and J 7 bases short, with 8 bases between. The CDR3 bases are TGTGCCAGCAGCTCGGACAGAAATTCACCCCTCCACTTT. It translates to CASSSDRNSPLHF.

This clone was counted only a few times. V usage is TRBV11-2 and J usage is TRBJ2-7; D ambiguous. The CDR3 spans 11 residues. Germline values: CDR1 SGHAT, CDR2 FQNNGV. With 2 bases removed from V and 7 bases from J, the gap between germline ends came to 6 bases. CDR3 region: CASSLFREQYF. The CDR3 bases are TGTGCCAGCAGCTTATTCCGGGAGCAGTACTTC.

The CDR3 bases are TGTGCCAGCAGGTCCTCCAGCTCTGGAAACACCATATATTTT. This gives the protein CASRSSSSGNTIYF. The chain recombines TRBV5-5 with TRBJ1-3, with no clear D. Germline assignment: CDR1 SGHKS and CDR2 YYEKEE (reference sequence). The V end was cut by 5 bases, the J end by 0 bases, with 9 bases between. CDR3 length equals 14 residues. Full variable domain (rest looked up from reference TRBV5-5 and TRBJ1-3): DAGVTQSPTHLIKTRGQQVTLRCSPISGHKSVSWYQQVLGQGPQFIFQYYEKEERGRGNFPDRFSARQFPNYSSELNVNALLLGDSALYLCASRSSSSGNTIYFGEGSWLTVV.

This clone turned up a few times. V is TRBV3-1 (or the pseudogene TRBV3-2) and J is TRBJ2-1, with 11 bases fitting TRBD1. The germline CDR1 and CDR2 sequences are LGHDT and YNNKEL (reference sequence). The CDR3 is made up of 15 amino acids. The V segment lost 0 bases and the J segment 6 bases; nucleotides outside the gene matches: 1. The CDR3 here is CASSQEGTGGNEQFF. The CDR3 DNA sequence: TGTGCCAGCAGCCAAGAAGGGACAGGGGGCAATGAGCAGTTCTTC.

A note on this clone: At one end, the junction sequence differs from germline, possibly due to a read error. The V gene is TRBV7-7, the J gene TRBJ1-4, with D perhaps TRBD1 (6 bases). This CDR3 has 16 residues. CDR1 and CDR2 from the germline V gene are SSHAT and FNYEAQ (reference sequence). The CDR3 here is CASSSYNRATNEKLFF. CDR3 in DNA: TGTGCTAGCAGCTCCTACAACAGGGCAACTAATGAAAAACTGTTTTTT.

The V gene is TRBV5-4, the J gene TRBJ1-1; TRBD1 matches at 7 bases. Looked up from germline, CDR1 is SGHNT and CDR2 is YYREEE (reference sequence). CDR3 size: 14 residues. The V gene end was trimmed by 4 bases and the J gene end by 2 bases; junction bases not matched to a gene: 5. The CDR3 is CASSHGTANTEAFF. CDR3 nucleotides: TGTGCCAGCAGCCATGGGACAGCCAACACTGAAGCTTTCTTT.

The chain recombines TRBV5-1 with TRBJ2-1; 10 nucleotides line up with TRBD2. J lost 4 bases, V lost 0 bases, and 1 base had no gene match. The germline V gene encodes CDR1 SGHRS and CDR2 YFSETQ. This CDR3 is built from 15 residues. The CDR3 region has the DNA TGCGCCAGCAGCTTGGCAGCGGGGGGGTACAATGAGCAGTTCTTC. Translation: CASSLAAGGYNEQFF.

The chain uses TRBV5-1 and TRBJ1-3; the D is unclear. Trimming took off 2 bases at V and 4 bases at J, with 22 bases between the two ends. The CDR3 totals 18 residues. CDR1 SGHRS and CDR2 YFSETQ come from the germline V gene. The CDR3 reads CASSFGAQNLLEGNTIYF. In nucleotides, the CDR3 is TGCGCCAGCAGCTTCGGCGCCCAGAACTTACTAGAGGGAAACACCATATATTTT.

The V gene is TRBV30, the J gene TRBJ1-3; TRBD1 is a possible D gene (6 bases). Trimming stripped 7 bases from V and 4 bases from J, with 20 bases between. Per the germline V gene, CDR1 is GTSNPN and CDR2 is SVGIG (reference sequence). The CDR3 loop spans 15 amino acids. CDR3 DNA: TGTGCCTATAAACGGGCCAGGGGTTCCGGAAACACCATATATTTT. Residues: CAYKRARGSGNTIYF.

This rearrangement joins TRBV12-3 or TRBV12-4 to TRBJ2-7; D is perhaps TRBD2 (5 bases). V was shortened by 3 bases and J by 3 bases, with 9 bases between the two germline ends. This CDR3 has 13 residues. This CDR3 is CASSFSGNYEQYF. CDR3 DNA sequence: TGTGCCAGCAGTTTTTCCGGGAACTACGAGCAGTACTTC.

There are a few counts of this clone. The genes are TRBV2 and TRBJ1-5; 7 nucleotides align to TRBD1. The CDR3 loop spans 14 amino acids. V was pared by 5 bases and J by 4 bases, with 5 bases of the junction left unmatched. Germline assignment: CDR1 SNHLY and CDR2 FYNNEI. DNA of the CDR3: TGTGCCAGCAGTATGGGGACAGCGAATCAGCCCCAGCATTTT. Translating it yields CASSMGTANQPQHF.

The chain couples TRBV2 to TRBJ2-5; D is possibly TRBD2 (6 bases). The CDR3 has 12 residues. V lost 8 bases and J lost 3, with 10 bases in between. The germline V gene encodes CDR1 SNHLY and CDR2 FYNNEI. This CDR3 reads CASWRLEETQYF. CDR3 DNA sequence: TGTGCCAGCTGGAGACTAGAAGAGACCCAGTACTTC.

The genes are TRBV29-1 and TRBJ2-7, with D perhaps TRBD1 (6 bases). Trimming shortened V by 3 bases and J by 3 bases, and 9 bases separated the two germline ends. Germline V gene sequence: CDR1 SQVTM, CDR2 ANQGSEA. The CDR3 sequence is 12 residues long. CDR3 residues: CSVDTGNYEQYF. The CDR3, as DNA: TGCAGCGTTGATACAGGGAACTACGAGCAGTACTTC.

The chain joins TRBV7-8 to TRBJ2-5; 9 nucleotides agree with TRBD2. This CDR3 region has 14 residues. V lost 9 bases to trimming and J lost 4 bases; unmatched junction nucleotides: 9. Germline-derived CDR1 and CDR2 are SGHVS and FQNEAQ. The CDR3 protein is CASDSREGRETQYF. The CDR3 region has the DNA TGTGCCAGTGATTCGCGGGAGGGAAGAGAGACCCAGTACTTC.

This clone is a singleton in its sample. This chain connects TRBV9 to TRBJ1-6; D unresolved. Trimming cost V 2 bases and J 7 bases, with 7 bases left between them. The length of the CDR3 is 13 residues. Per germline, CDR1 SGDLS and CDR2 YYNGEE. For the CDR3, the DNA is TGTGCCAGCAGCGTGACACCAAATTCACCCCTCCACTTT. Translation gives CASSVTPNSPLHF.

This chain joins TRBV2 and TRBJ1-1, with D hard to call. This CDR3 spans 15 amino acids. The germline CDR1 and CDR2 sequences are SNHLY and FYNNEI. V lost 5 bases to trimming and J lost 1 base, with 14 bases between them. CDR3 loop: CASSPESAANTEAFF. For the CDR3, the DNA is TGTGCCAGCAGTCCCGAGAGCGCTGCGAACACTGAAGCTTTCTTT.

V is TRBV9 and J is TRBJ2-7; TRBD2 matches 10 bases. Germline V gene lookup returns CDR1 SGDLS and CDR2 YYNGEE. V lost 0 bases, J lost 7 bases, and 16 bases stayed unmatched. This CDR3 region has 18 residues. The CDR3 sequence is CASSVEVSGRTTLWEQYF. The CDR3 nucleotides read TGTGCCAGCAGCGTAGAGGTTAGCGGGAGGACAACATTATGGGAGCAGTACTTC.

V and J are TRBV30 and TRBJ2-5; perhaps TRBD2 as D (6 bases). CDR1 GTSNPN and CDR2 SVGIG come from the germline V gene (reference sequence). The germline V and J ends were trimmed by 3 bases and 3 bases, with 14 bases remaining between them. The CDR3 extends over 14 amino acids. CDR3 region: CAWRVRGPEETQYF. CDR3 DNA sequence: TGTGCCTGGAGAGTGCGGGGACCAGAAGAGACCCAGTACTTC.

This clone has more than one count but fewer than ten. This chain connects TRBV30 to TRBJ2-1, with 12 bases aligning to TRBD2. The CDR3 length is 15 residues. Germline V gene lookup returns CDR1 GTSNPN and CDR2 SVGIG (reference sequence). J gave up 15 bases and V 8 bases, and 20 bases lay outside the gene matches. CDR3 in DNA: TGTGCCCACCGTCCGGTCCTAGCGGGAGGGGGGCGCGCGTTCTTC. It specifies CAHRPVLAGGGRAFF.

The J gene is TRBJ1-5, the V gene TRBV21-1; TRBD1, the D gene given by the table, was not confirmed from the DNA. TRBV21-1 has pseudogene status. The CDR3 contains 21 residues. CDR3 residues: CASSKRDRGRLRKVRYQPQHF. The CDR3 DNA follows: TGTGCCAGCAGCAAACGGGACAGGGGGCGTCTGAGAAAGGTCAGGTATCAGCCCCAGCATTTT.

V gene TRBV25-1 combines with J gene TRBJ2-3; 10 nucleotides match TRBD2. J lost 3 bases, V lost 6 bases, and 3 bases had no gene match. The CDR3 runs to 14 residues. CDR1 is MGHDK and CDR2 is SYGVNS in the germline V gene. As DNA, the CDR3 is TGTGCCAGCAGCCGGACTAGCGGAACAGATACGCAGTATTTT. It codes for CASSRTSGTDTQYF.

V and J are TRBV6-2 or TRBV6-3 and TRBJ2-1, with a possible D match to TRBD2 (5 bases). The V gene lost 5 bases and the J gene lost 5 bases, with 16 bases spanning the gap. CDR1 and CDR2 (germline): MNHEY, SVGEGT. The CDR3 sequence is 15 residues long. The chain's CDR3 is CASSVRTQRNNEQFF. The CDR3, as DNA: TGTGCCAGCAGTGTCCGGACTCAGAGGAACAATGAGCAGTTCTTC.

The V and J genes are TRBV6-5 and TRBJ1-1; TRBD1 matches 7 bases. This CDR3 comprises 14 residues. Germline assignment: CDR1 MNHEY and CDR2 SVGAGI. V trimming: 3 bases; J trimming: 4 bases; junction bases outside the gene matches: 5. For the CDR3, the DNA is TGTGCCAGCAGTTATATAACAGGGGCCACTGAAGCTTTCTTT. It specifies CASSYITGATEAFF.

This clone appeared a single time. The V gene is TRBV12-3 or TRBV12-4, the J gene TRBJ1-5, with D possibly matching TRBD1 (5 bases). V was clipped by 4 bases and J by 7 bases, with 11 bases between them. The CDR3 runs to 13 residues. Here the CDR3 reads CASSYQGYQPQHF. The CDR3, as DNA: TGTGCCAGCAGTTACCAGGGTTACCAGCCCCAGCATTTT.

This rearrangement joins TRBV5-4 to TRBJ2-7; TRBD1 agrees at 10 bases. The junction had 10 bases not matched to a gene; V was cut back by 3 bases and J by 4 bases. CDR1 is SGHNT, CDR2 YYREEE, per germline (reference sequence). The CDR3 is 16 residues long. The CDR3: CASSWDRGPPPYEQYF. CDR3 nucleotide sequence: TGTGCCAGCAGCTGGGACAGGGGCCCACCCCCTTACGAGCAGTACTTC.

The V gene is TRBV7-9, the J gene TRBJ2-5, with TRBD2 identical over 7 bases. The CDR3 runs to 13 residues. Losses at the gene ends were 5 bases for V and 1 base for J; bases not matched to a gene: 1. Germline CDR1 SEHNR, CDR2 FQNEAQ (reference sequence). The chain's CDR3 is CASSRTSQETQYF. In nucleotides, the CDR3 is TGTGCCAGCAGCAGGACTAGCCAAGAGACCCAGTACTTC.